The source of this T cell receptor beta chain is a study of T cell responses to AZD1222 COVID-19 vaccine. Broader study findings: Only a handful of AZD1222 recipients, five to seven in all, had baseline seropositivity. Spike-spanning, vaccine-associated CD4 TCRs were dominant at 160-218 and 743-854. Spike-specific TCR breadth and depth were elevated following two AZD1222 doses. Repertoires were obtained solely post-peak T cell response.

In this sample, this clone turned up a few times. The target antigen is unknown. Germline lookup yields CDR1 GTSNPN and CDR2 SVGIG (reference sequence). The CDR3 covers 14 residues. V was clipped by 5 bases and J by 7 bases; unmatched bases: 13. Assay used: immunoSEQ multiplex PCR; TCRdb lists only in-frame clones, some missing. The table shows tens of thousands of clones, with more than 75% occurring only once. V usage is TRBV30 and J usage is TRBJ1-2, with 7 bases lining up with TRBD1. This TCR derives from an adult in good health. Sequencing was performed on peripheral blood, taken on day 0 of AZD1222 vaccination. The CDR3 DNA is TGTGCCTGGCAAACTGACAGGGCCGGGGGTGGCTACACCTTC. Residues: CAWQTDRAGGGYTF.